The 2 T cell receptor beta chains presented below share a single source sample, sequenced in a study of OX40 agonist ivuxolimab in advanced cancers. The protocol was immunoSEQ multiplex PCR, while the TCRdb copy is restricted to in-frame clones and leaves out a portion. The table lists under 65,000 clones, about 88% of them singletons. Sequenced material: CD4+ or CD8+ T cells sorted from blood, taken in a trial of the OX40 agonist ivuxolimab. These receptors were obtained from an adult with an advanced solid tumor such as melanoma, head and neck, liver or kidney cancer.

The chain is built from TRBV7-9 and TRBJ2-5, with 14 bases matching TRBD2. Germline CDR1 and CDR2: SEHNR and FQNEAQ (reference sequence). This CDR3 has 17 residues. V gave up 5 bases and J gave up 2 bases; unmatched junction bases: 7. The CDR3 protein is CASSTGLAGAGQETQYF. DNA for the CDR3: TGTGCCAGCAGCACGGGACTAGCGGGAGCGGGGCAAGAGACCCAGTACTTC.

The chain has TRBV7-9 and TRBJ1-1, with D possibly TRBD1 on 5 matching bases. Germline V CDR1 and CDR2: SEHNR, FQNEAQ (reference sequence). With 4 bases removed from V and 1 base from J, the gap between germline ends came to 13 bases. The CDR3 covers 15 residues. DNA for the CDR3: TGTGCCAGCAGCTATGTCATCAGGGAGAACACTGAAGCTTTCTTT. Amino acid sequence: CASSYVIRENTEAFF.